These T cell receptor beta chains were read from a single sample in a study of OX40 agonist ivuxolimab in advanced cancers. The table came from immunoSEQ multiplex PCR; TCRdb's copy has only in-frame clones and leaves some out. The table includes about 100,000 clones, 75% to 95% detected once. The material was CD4+ or CD8+ T cells sorted from blood, obtained in a trial of the OX40 agonist ivuxolimab. These receptors were collected from an adult with an advanced solid tumor such as melanoma, head and neck, liver or kidney cancer. The CDR3 runs from the conserved cysteine through the conserved F or W. Fields, in order: J gene, D gene, clone size, V gene, CDR3 protein, CDR3 DNA. The D gene is left open where the match is weak. A clone size is listed for some rows: how often the clone was seen (once, few, many), or a class if it is expanded.

TRBJ1-4	-	-	TRBV7-9	CASSSTRTTEKLFF	TGTGCCAGCAGCTCCACACGGACGACTGAAAAACTGTTTTTT
TRBJ1-1	-	-	TRBV28	CASSLPGTKGTEAFF	TGTGCCAGCAGTTTACCCGGGACTAAAGGCACTGAAGCTTTCTTT
TRBJ2-7	-	-	TRBV20-1	CSASRRWEQYF	TGCAGTGCTAGCAGAAGGTGGGAGCAGTACTTC
TRBJ2-5	-	-	TRBV5-1	CASSGGDTQYF	TGCGCCAGCAGCGGAGGGGACACCCAGTACTTC
TRBJ2-5	-	-	TRBV5-1	CASSLEGGYSQETQYF	TGCGCCAGCAGCTTGGAAGGGGGGTACAGCCAAGAGACCCAGTACTTC
TRBJ2-3	TRBD2	-	TRBV4-3	CASSQVYQGQGGPGDTQYF	TGCGCCAGCAGCCAAGTTTATCAAGGGCAGGGAGGGCCGGGAGATACGCAGTATTTT
TRBJ2-1	-	-	TRBV30	CAWNRQNAEQFF	TGTGCCTGGAACAGACAAAACGCTGAGCAGTTCTTC
TRBJ1-1	-	-	TRBV19	CASRFGRNTEAFF	TGTGCCAGTAGGTTTGGGCGGAACACTGAAGCTTTCTTT
TRBJ2-1	TRBD2	-	TRBV5-1	CASSLSGVSYNEQFF	TGCGCCAGCAGCCTTAGCGGGGTGTCCTACAATGAGCAGTTCTTC
TRBJ2-5	TRBD1	-	TRBV5-1	CASSQQGLETQYF	TGCGCCAGCAGCCAACAGGGGCTTGAGACCCAGTACTTC
TRBJ1-1	-	-	TRBV6-6	CASSYSQGEAFF	TGTGCCAGCAGTTACTCCCAGGGAGAAGCTTTCTTT
TRBJ2-1	TRBD2	-	TRBV7-9	CASSLGTSGTSEQFF	TGTGCCAGCAGCTTAGGGACTAGCGGGACTAGCGAGCAGTTCTTC
TRBJ2-7	-	once	TRBV28	CATVTGREDEQYF	TGTGCCACCGTAACAGGGAGGGAGGACGAGCAGTACTTC
TRBJ2-3	-	-	TRBV7-9	CASSPQREVFFGTDTQYF	-
TRBJ2-7	-	-	TRBV10-3	CAISESWGPTYEQYF	TGTGCCATCAGTGAGTCGTGGGGGCCCACCTACGAGCAGTACTTC
TRBJ1-2	TRBD1	-	TRBV28	CASSLGDRNYGYTF	TGTGCCAGCAGTTTGGGGGACAGAAACTATGGCTACACCTTC
TRBJ2-7	TRBD1	-	TRBV5-1	CASSLDRGLPAYEQYF	TGCGCCAGCAGCTTGGACAGGGGCCTCCCCGCCTACGAGCAGTACTTC
TRBJ2-7	-	-	TRBV5-1	CASSSTSSSYEQYF	TGCGCCAGCAGCTCTACTAGCAGTTCCTACGAGCAGTACTTC
TRBJ1-3	-	-	TRBV28	CASLGVSSGNTIYF	TGTGCCAGCCTAGGGGTCAGCTCTGGAAACACCATATATTTT